The text below deals with one T cell receptor (beta chain). No cognate antigen has been identified for it. Per-nucleotide qualities are absent, and no much larger clonotype sits a single base away. This entry belongs to a study of blood T cell repertoires in COVID-19 (dated by TCRdb to about 2020). With regard to the full study: The collaborator samples originated in the United States, Italy and Spain and spanned the acute and convalescent phases of COVID-19. Where available, HLA class I and class II types were obtained from metadata supplied by the sample provider rather than from assay-based typing. The repertoires were released in a freely available public database intended as a resource for research on the immune response to SARS-CoV-2. The dataset comprised deeply sampled blood TCRbeta repertoires from subjects exposed to, actively infected with, or recovered from COVID-19. The material from the prospective study consisted of cDNA or gDNA derived from T cells, B-cell-depleted T cells, or PBMCs. Nearly every sample came with metadata listing a de-identified subject ID, COVID-19 status, age in years and sex. Samples came from the ongoing ImmuneRACE study (first 160 participants) plus 1,254 subjects from 6 global collaborators. Results and caveats for the whole study, not just this receptor: Clinical and demographic metadata were provided uncurated, with the amount varying by source and participant.

One collaborating source in Seattle enrolled patients during active infection and followed them longitudinally through the course of disease. Collaborating institutions collected whole blood in K2EDTA tubes following their own protocols. For TCRbeta analysis, collaborators shipped samples as frozen whole blood, isolated PBMCs, or DNA extracted from either of those sample types. V drops 2 bases and J drops 2 bases, leaving 9 bases in between. Looking up the germline V gene yields CDR1 SGDLS and CDR2 YYNGEE. Counted from cysteine to phenylalanine, this CDR3 has 14 amino acids. The DNA shown is the 42-base CDR3, in frame from base 1. The immunoSEQ Assay, a bias-controlled multiplex PCR, was used to amplify TCRbeta CDR3 regions from genomic DNA. On the authors' methods: The number of nucleated cells in each sample was estimated by amplification of reference gene primers within the assay. To quantify the absolute abundance of each unique TCRbeta CDR3 rearrangement, sequence reads were collapsed and filtered. Productive Simpson clonality was computed per sample as the square root of Simpson's diversity index over productive rearrangements. This is the immuneACCESS table as TCRdb keeps it, with only in-frame sequences that have V and J called. A part of the clones is gone; compared with another copy, unresolved V genes explain less than half, and the rest is unexplained. That table is the source of V, J and clone size, and D and trimming were worked out from the DNA. A total of 150,000 to 200,000 clones appear in this sample, approximately 90% of them only once. Of the sample, approximately 12% falls within the top ten clones.

This clonotype was obtained from a woman in her sixties or seventies with COVID-19, enrolled during active disease. The chain uses TRBV9 and TRBJ2-3; there is no confident call for the D gene. Sample: peripheral blood. The sequence in DNA is TGTGCCAGCAGCGTGACGACAAACACAGATACGCAGTATTTT. This translates into CASSVTTNTDTQYF.